A selection of T cell receptor beta chains follows, all from one sample in a study of T-cell memory formation after mild COVID-19. TCRdb processed the 5' RACE reads anew with MiXCR; each CDR3 protein has one entry. The sample shows approximately 150,000 distinct CDR3 sequences, 6% to 7% of them seen only once. Sequenced sample: PBMCs or a T cell subset sorted from them (not recorded which). Every receptor here comes from an adult woman who had mild COVID-19 (a few samples of this study predate the infection). Cell type and time point are not known. Both conserved end residues are trimmed from each CDR3.

v_call: TRBV27
cdr3_aa: ASTGTGGLYGYT

v_call: TRBV6-6
cdr3_aa: ASSWTSTLNEQF

v_call: TRBV5-1
cdr3_aa: ASSLTTGWSTDTQY

v_call: TRBV7-3
cdr3_aa: ASSLNAGETYEQY

v_call: TRBV12-3/TRBV12-4
cdr3_aa: ASSPGGHQETQY

v_call: TRBV24-1
cdr3_aa: ATSEGDRPYEQY

v_call: TRBV12-3/TRBV12-4
cdr3_aa: ASAPGFNQPQH

v_call: TRBV4-2
cdr3_aa: ASSQPGLAGGPGTGEQY

v_call: TRBV5-1
cdr3_aa: ASRPAGGSSTDTQY

v_call: TRBV7-2
cdr3_aa: ASSLALNGELF

v_call: TRBV19
cdr3_aa: ASKRGGNQPQH

v_call: TRBV11-1
cdr3_aa: ASSLGSALAGVDEQF

v_call: TRBV6-2/TRBV6-3
cdr3_aa: ASSYSRDPSGFNNEQF

v_call: TRBV7-9
cdr3_aa: ASSGEGAFTEAF

v_call: TRBV5-1
cdr3_aa: ASSGNSATNEKLF

v_call: TRBV3-1
cdr3_aa: ASSQEVGTF

v_call: TRBV18
cdr3_aa: ASSRLDSSSTDTQY

v_call: TRBV15
cdr3_aa: ATSRGGLGSNQPQH

v_call: TRBV6-5
cdr3_aa: ASSYDKRYGYT

v_call: TRBV7-2
cdr3_aa: ASSRLGIETQY

v_call: TRBV12-3/TRBV12-4
cdr3_aa: ASSLSVAGNTIY

v_call: TRBV12-3/TRBV12-4
cdr3_aa: ASSFGQGVGDTQY

v_call: TRBV20-1
cdr3_aa: SASGRGLNEQF

v_call: TRBV7-2
cdr3_aa: ASSFQNAGGTEAF

v_call: TRBV24-1
cdr3_aa: ATSAYEDTEAF

v_call: TRBV7-3
cdr3_aa: ASRASGGTYNEQF

v_call: TRBV20-1
cdr3_aa: SASKGTSGRNEQF

v_call: TRBV5-1
cdr3_aa: ASSLSWGTNYGYT

v_call: TRBV5-1
cdr3_aa: ASSAGQGRHEQF

v_call: TRBV6-4
cdr3_aa: ASSAGTGRTDTQY

v_call: TRBV18
cdr3_aa: ASSPPRERGPYNEQF

v_call: TRBV6-2/TRBV6-3
cdr3_aa: ASSYSPGKSYQPQH

v_call: TRBV7-9
cdr3_aa: ATQGQNTEAF

v_call: TRBV5-1
cdr3_aa: ASSVTDGPYGYT

v_call: TRBV7-9
cdr3_aa: ASSDRAGANVLT

v_call: TRBV14
cdr3_aa: ASSQAGQANTGELF

v_call: TRBV19
cdr3_aa: ASSIQGQGGYEQY

v_call: TRBV4-2
cdr3_aa: ASSREIAGGPSYEQY

v_call: TRBV3-1
cdr3_aa: ASSQDAQRRTYEQY

v_call: TRBV25-1
cdr3_aa: ASSEYSTSTLDEQF

v_call: TRBV7-2
cdr3_aa: ASSRDRYSPLH

v_call: TRBV6-6
cdr3_aa: ASSYSLILADTQY

v_call: TRBV7-2
cdr3_aa: DSSFTSGMNTGELF

v_call: TRBV5-1
cdr3_aa: ASSLQGAIREAF

v_call: TRBV12-3/TRBV12-4
cdr3_aa: ASTRGQPTGNTIY

v_call: TRBV4-3
cdr3_aa: ASSQDGGMNEKLF

v_call: TRBV5-1
cdr3_aa: ASSSNAGVGELF

v_call: TRBV27
cdr3_aa: ASTETGGRSYNEQF

v_call: TRBV12-3/TRBV12-4
cdr3_aa: ASRAFGESTDTQY

v_call: TRBV12-3/TRBV12-4
cdr3_aa: ASSLWENTGELF

v_call: TRBV6-5
cdr3_aa: ASSSRDTEAF

v_call: TRBV24-1
cdr3_aa: ATSDLRGRNTGELF